The subject of this entry is one T cell receptor (beta chain). The antigen is unknown. These data are taken from a study of blood T cells in healthy people across ages. Points from the study as a whole: A roughly linear age-dependent decrease characterized TCR beta diversity per million T cells. The long-lived group displayed more naive CD4+ cells, plus higher diversity, than the aged donors did. PBMCs that were unsorted prevented a conclusive naive versus antigen-experienced comparison.

Germline trimming cut 8 bases from V and 0 bases from J; bases unmatched to any gene: 5. The CDR3 consists of 16 residues. Germline V lookup: CDR1 ENHRY, CDR2 SYGVKD. Through a sample-barcoded 5' primer and a J-beta primer mix, a second PCR was run for roughly 6 to 12 cycles. Sequencing yielded, for each sample, at least 2.5 million paired-end reads carrying CDR3. TCRdb fed the 5' RACE reads into MiXCR, producing one record per CDR3 protein. This sample has about 1.1 million distinct CDR3 sequences, with around two fifths found just once. The gene calls are TRBV10-3 and TRBJ2-6, with 9 bases lining up with TRBD1. This sequence originates from a man younger than 30 in good health. The sequencing sample was made of blood. The chain's CDR3 is CAIPGQGGSGANVLTF. The CDR3 region has the DNA TGTGCCATCCCGGGACAGGGAGGCTCTGGGGCCAACGTCCTGACTTTC.